Following are 23 T cell receptor beta chains from one sample sequenced in a study of CD8 T cells in ankylosing spondylitis. General study points: Blood of patients with ankylosing spondylitis appeared to be characterized by a TCR beta motif of several highly homologous variants.

Which antigens these TCRs recognize remains unknown. TCRdb analysed the 5' RACE reads with MiXCR anew, one entry per CDR3 protein. This table has 100,000 to 150,000 distinct CDR3 sequences, under 20% appearing once. Sequenced sample: blood, either unsorted or a sorted T cell fraction (not recorded which). The source is a male donor with ankylosing spondylitis.

The chain is built from TRBV12-3 or TRBV12-4 and TRBJ2-1; TRBD2 matches at 9 bases. The CDR3 spans 14 residues. V lost 3 bases, J lost 6 bases, and 3 bases stayed unmatched. Written as DNA, the CDR3 is TGTGCCAGCAGTTTTGGGACTAGCAGCAATGAGCAGTTCTTC. It codes for CASSFGTSSNEQFF.

This clonotype came up a few times. The rearrangement joins TRBV9 to TRBJ2-3; 7 bases fit TRBD1. V trimming: 3 bases; J trimming: 4 bases; junction bases outside the gene matches: 5. The CDR3 loop spans 14 amino acids. Looked up from germline, CDR1 is SGDLS and CDR2 is YYNGEE. The CDR3 DNA follows: TGTGCCAGCAGCGCAGACAGGGCGGCAGATACGCAGTATTTT. This translates into CASSADRAADTQYF.

This chain joins TRBV4-2 and TRBJ2-1, with 7 bases aligning to TRBD2. CDR1 LGHNA and CDR2 YNFKEQ come from the germline V gene. V was pared by 3 bases and J by 5 bases, with 13 bases of the junction left unmatched. The length of the CDR3 is 17 residues. The CDR3 protein is CASSQSPTGLFHNEQFF. CDR3 DNA: TGTGCCAGCAGCCAGTCCCCTACGGGACTATTCCACAATGAGCAGTTCTTC.

This clonotype was seen a handful of times. The rearrangement joins TRBV11-1 to TRBJ2-5, with 7 bases lining up with TRBD2. Germline-derived CDR1 and CDR2 are SGHAT and FQDESV (reference sequence). The CDR3 consists of 14 residues. Losses at the gene ends were 8 bases for V and 5 bases for J; bases not matched to a gene: 11. In nucleotides, the CDR3 is TGTGCCAGCCAAGATCGGACTAGTTTGGAGACCCAGTACTTC. Its translation: CASQDRTSLETQYF.

This clonotype was seen a handful of times. J is TRBJ2-2 and V is TRBV6-2 or TRBV6-3; D is unresolved. The V and J ends lost 2 bases and 6 bases respectively, with 4 bases between them. The germline V gene encodes CDR1 MNHEY and CDR2 SVGEGT. The CDR3 has 12 amino acids. DNA for the CDR3: TGTGCCAGCAGTTACGCGGCCGGGGAGCTGTTTTTT. The encoded protein is CASSYAAGELFF.

This clonotype was counted only a few times. The chain couples TRBV28 to TRBJ1-5; weak D call: TRBD1 (5 bases). The CDR3 extends over 15 amino acids. Germline CDR1 is MDHEN and CDR2 is SYDVKM. Trimming shortened V by 4 bases and J by 9 bases, and 19 bases separated the two germline ends. Written as DNA, the CDR3 is TGTGCCAGCAGTTATTTCAGGGTCATCAAGGGGCCCCAGCATTTT. Its protein is CASSYFRVIKGPQHF.

This clonotype has ten or more counts. V and J are TRBV12-3 or TRBV12-4 and TRBJ2-5; a possible D gene is TRBD1 (5 bases). This CDR3 is built from 14 residues. V was shortened by 6 bases and J by 0 bases, with 11 bases between the two germline ends. The CDR3 coding sequence is TGTGCCAGCAGCAAATCAGGGTACCAAGAGACCCAGTACTTC. It translates to CASSKSGYQETQYF.

The chain joins TRBV20-1 to TRBJ1-1; D unresolved. Trimming removed 3 bases at V and 7 bases at J, with 15 bases between. CDR3 length equals 13 residues. CDR1 DFQATT and CDR2 SNEGSKA come from the germline V gene (reference sequence). In DNA form, the CDR3 reads TGCAGTGCTAGCAGGCCCCGACTAGATGAAGCTTTCTTT. It encodes CSASRPRLDEAFF.

The DNA for the CDR3 is TGTGCCAGCAGCCCACCCACGGGAGTTTCGACAGATACGCAGTATTTT. This translates into CASSPPTGVSTDTQYF. The chain employs TRBV3-1 and TRBJ2-3; possibly TRBD2 for D (6 bases). The CDR3 loop spans 16 amino acids. Germline V gene data show CDR1 as LGHDT and CDR2 as YNNKEL (reference sequence). Between the trimmed V and J ends, which lost 4 bases and 3 bases, there was a span of 17 bases.

The CDR3 DNA follows: TGCAGTGCTGGCTCAACAGGGGCCTTATCTATCTACGAGCAGTACTTC. Amino acids: CSAGSTGALSIYEQYF. The chain recombines TRBV20-1 with TRBJ2-7, with TRBD1 identical over 7 bases. V dropped 5 bases and J dropped 3; count of bases not matched to a gene: 16. The CDR3 is 16 amino acids. Per germline, CDR1 DFQATT and CDR2 SNEGSKA (reference sequence).

This clonotype was picked up many times. The V call is TRBV28, the J call TRBJ2-1; 13 nucleotides match TRBD2. After removal of 5 bases from V and 7 bases from J, the junction contained 8 bases not matched to a gene. Germline V CDR1 and CDR2: MDHEN, SYDVKM. This CDR3 comprises 16 residues. This CDR3 is CASSVSGTSGMNEQFF. CDR3 bases: TGTGCCAGCAGTGTATCCGGGACTAGCGGGATGAATGAGCAGTTCTTC.

This clonotype has more than one count but fewer than ten. CDR3 in DNA: TGCGCCAGTGCTCCGGACCCCCTGTGGGAGCAGTACTTC. This gives the protein CASAPDPLWEQYF. The chain joins TRBV10-1 to TRBJ2-7; D is uncertain. V was clipped by 9 bases and J by 7 bases, with 19 bases between them. There are 13 residues in the CDR3. The germline gives CDR1 WNHNN, CDR2 SYGVQD (reference sequence).

The chain links TRBV29-1 to TRBJ1-2; D possibly corresponds to TRBD1 (5 bases). V was pared by 1 base and J by 8 bases, with 20 bases between. Looked up from germline, CDR1 is SQVTM and CDR2 is ANQGSEA. The CDR3 runs 15 residues. CDR3 amino acids: CSVEAPISGRGGYTF. CDR3 nucleotides: TGCAGCGTTGAAGCACCTATCTCAGGGCGAGGAGGCTACACCTTC.

The genes are TRBV6-6 and TRBJ2-5; TRBD1 might be the D (6 bases). V lost 8 bases and J lost 0, with 7 bases in between. Per germline, CDR1 MNHNY and CDR2 SVGAGI (reference sequence). The CDR3 is 12 amino acids. CDR3: CASGGYQETQYF. The CDR3 DNA reads TGTGCCAGCGGGGGCTACCAAGAGACCCAGTACTTC.

This chain joins TRBV10-2 and TRBJ2-7, with D maybe TRBD1 (5 bases). The CDR3 is 14 amino acids. Trimming stripped 6 bases from V and 3 bases from J, with 15 bases between. CDR1 WSHSY and CDR2 SAAADI come from the germline V gene. The CDR3 is CASSTIGVRYEQYF. DNA for the CDR3: TGCGCCAGCAGCACAATAGGGGTTCGCTACGAGCAGTACTTC.

This clonotype was seen a few times. The genes are TRBV19 and TRBJ2-1, with 10 bases identical to TRBD2. This CDR3 spans 15 amino acids. CDR1 LNHDA and CDR2 SQIVND come from the germline V gene (reference sequence). With V trimmed by 3 bases and J by 7 bases, 6 bases remained unmatched. CDR3 bases: TGTGCCAGTAGTATTGGGCTAGCGGGAGTGAATGAGCAGTTCTTC. Its protein product is CASSIGLAGVNEQFF.

This clonotype was seen a few times. This chain joins TRBV28 and TRBJ2-7; either TRBD1 or TRBD2 may supply D (5 bases each). V lost 1 base and J lost 6, with 10 bases in between. The CDR3 length is 13 residues. Germline values: CDR1 MDHEN, CDR2 SYDVKM. In DNA, the CDR3 is TGTGCCAGCAGTTTATTTGGGGGTAGCGAGCAGTACTTC. It codes for CASSLFGGSEQYF. Using reference TRBV28 and TRBJ2-7 for the parts outside the CDR3, the full variable domain is DVKVTQSSRYLVKRTGEKVFLECVQDMDHENMFWYRQDPGLGLRLIYFSYDVKMKEKGDIPEGYSVSREKKERFSLILESASTNQTSMYLCASSLFGGSEQYFGPGTRLTVT.

This clonotype was picked up a small number of times. The chain joins TRBV9 to TRBJ1-1; no definite D call. Germline V CDR1 and CDR2: SGDLS, YYNGEE. The length of the CDR3 is 14 residues. V lost 0 bases and J lost 1, with 7 bases in between. The CDR3 nucleotides read TGTGCCAGCAGCGTAGACTCAGAGAACACTGAAGCTTTCTTT. Protein: CASSVDSENTEAFF. Full variable domain (missing parts from reference TRBV9 and TRBJ1-1): DSGVTQTPKHLITATGQRVTLRCSPRSGDLSVYWYQQSLDQGLQFLIQYYNGEERAKGNILERFSAQQFPDLHSELNLSSLELGDSALYFCASSVDSENTEAFFGQGTRLTVV.

The chain joins TRBV7-2 to TRBJ1-1, with D tentatively TRBD1 (5 bases). Germline lookup yields CDR1 SGHTA and CDR2 FQGNSA. The CDR3 runs to 14 residues. V shed 0 bases and J shed 5 bases, with 10 bases lying between them. This CDR3 reads CASSLAGGLTEAFF. The CDR3 DNA is TGTGCCAGCAGCTTAGCGGGGGGATTGACTGAAGCTTTCTTT.

In its sample, this clonotype was seen a few times. This sequence joins TRBV29-1 and TRBJ2-3; 8 nucleotides match TRBD1. CDR3 length: 13 residues. The germline CDR1 and CDR2 sequences are SQVTM and ANQGSEA. With V trimmed by 6 bases and J by 2 bases, 4 bases remained unmatched. DNA of the CDR3: TGCAGCGTGACAGGGGACAACACAGATACGCAGTATTTT. As protein: CSVTGDNTDTQYF.

This clonotype was counted ten times or more. This chain joins TRBV12-3 or TRBV12-4 and TRBJ1-1, with D possibly matching TRBD1 (5 bases). The CDR3 is 13 amino acids. Between the trimmed V and J ends, which lost 6 bases and 7 bases, there was a span of 15 bases. The CDR3 region has the DNA TGTGCCAGCAGCCCGGGGGGGATCGGTGAAGCTTTCTTT. It specifies CASSPGGIGEAFF.

The chain links TRBV6-4 to TRBJ2-1; TRBD2 matches at 9 bases. This CDR3 is 16 amino acids long. The V gene's germline CDR1 is MRHNA and CDR2 SNTAGT. The ends lost 3 bases at V and 5 bases at J; junction bases unmatched: 8. The CDR3 region is CASSEGLAGENNEQFF. CDR3 bases: TGTGCCAGCAGTGAGGGTTTAGCGGGAGAAAACAATGAGCAGTTCTTC.

The rearrangement joins TRBV9 to TRBJ1-1, with 8 positions matching TRBD1. The CDR3 runs to 13 residues. V shed 5 bases and J 5 bases; nucleotides not matched to a gene: 5. The germline V gene encodes CDR1 SGDLS and CDR2 YYNGEE. The CDR3 nucleotides are TGTGCCAGCAGGGACAGGGATGGGACTGAAGCTTTCTTT. It translates to CASRDRDGTEAFF.